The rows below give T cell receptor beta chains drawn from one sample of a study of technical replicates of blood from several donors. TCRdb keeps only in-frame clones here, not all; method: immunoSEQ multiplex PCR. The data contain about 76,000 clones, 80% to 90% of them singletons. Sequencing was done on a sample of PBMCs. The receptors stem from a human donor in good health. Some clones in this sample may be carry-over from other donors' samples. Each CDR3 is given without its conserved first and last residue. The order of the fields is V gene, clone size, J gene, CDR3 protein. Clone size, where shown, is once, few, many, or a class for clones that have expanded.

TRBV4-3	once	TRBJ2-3	ASSQRTSGGTDTQY
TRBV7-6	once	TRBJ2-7	ASSSSGTFSEQY
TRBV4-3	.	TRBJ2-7	ASSQESGAGTSGYYEQY
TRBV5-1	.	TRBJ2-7	ASSPHTSTLEQY
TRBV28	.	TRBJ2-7	AKGGGYEQY
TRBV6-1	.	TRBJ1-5	ASSPLNQPQH
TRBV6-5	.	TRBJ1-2	ASSYDRGLGGYT
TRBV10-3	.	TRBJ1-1	AISGSGQAEAF
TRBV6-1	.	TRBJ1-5	ASRKTGSNQPQH
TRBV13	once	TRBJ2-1	ASSSDATGGDEQF
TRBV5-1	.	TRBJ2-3	ASRPGRGSTDTQY